This TCR beta chain was retrieved from a study of cytomegalovirus exposure and HLA in healthy donors. Study results and limitations: Prior analysis indicated that the majority of TCR beta V segments exhibited productivity approximately 87% or approximately 30% of the time. In a later analysis, at a false discovery rate of 0.05, 16,951 TCR beta sequences matched HLA alleles.

This clone was recorded once. Antigen specificity is unknown. The PCR contained 60 Vbeta and 13 Jbeta primers. Sequencing used immunoSEQ multiplex PCR; TCRdb keeps in-frame clones, though not all of them. The sample shows fewer than 80,000 clones, more than 70% of them seen only once. V was shortened by 1 base and J by 6 bases, with 13 bases between the two germline ends. The CDR3 covers 14 residues. The V gene's germline CDR1 is SGHVS and CDR2 FQNEAQ. The sequenced sample consisted of PBMCs. The chain couples TRBV7-8 to TRBJ2-7, with unresolved D. The clonotype comes from a woman in her 30s in good health and CMV-seronegative. The chain's CDR3 is CASSLDVTPCEQYF. Written as DNA, the CDR3 is TGTGCCAGCAGCTTAGACGTCACACCCTGCGAGCAGTACTTC.